Below are 25 T cell receptor beta chains sequenced from a single sample in a study of cytomegalovirus exposure and HLA in healthy donors. PCR used 60 Vbeta primers and 13 Jbeta primers. Produced via immunoSEQ multiplex PCR; TCRdb's table is partial and in-frame only. The data contain 150,000 to 200,000 clones, roughly 80% of them singletons. Sequencing was performed on PBMCs. Receptors were obtained from a woman aged 40-49 years in good health and CMV-seronegative.

This rearrangement joins TRBV6-5 to TRBJ2-6, with TRBD1 as a possible D gene (5 bases). In germline, CDR1 is MNHEY, CDR2 SVGAGI. Deletions cut 6 bases from V and 0 bases from J, with 9 bases between. The CDR3 totals 15 residues. Here the CDR3 DNA reads TGTGCCAGCAGAGCAGGGTTCTCTGGGGCCAACGTCCTGACTTTC. As protein: CASRAGFSGANVLTF.

In regard to this clone: At the DNA level, this CDR3 is encoded by other sequences in the same sample as well. The rearrangement joins TRBV28 to TRBJ2-7, with 7 positions matching TRBD2. This CDR3 contains 17 residues. CDR1 and CDR2 from the germline V gene are MDHEN and SYDVKM. V dropped 3 bases and J dropped 7; count of bases not matched to a gene: 18. The CDR3 loop is CASSLGSSGRMPGEQYF. CDR3 bases: TGTGCCAGCAGTTTGGGGTCTAGCGGAAGGATGCCTGGGGAGCAGTACTTC.

This clone occurred a few times. This chain connects TRBV9 to TRBJ2-3; perhaps TRBD1 as D (7 bases). The CDR3 totals 15 residues. Germline CDR1 SGDLS, CDR2 YYNGEE. Trimming cost V 4 bases and J 1 base, with 13 bases left between them. This CDR3 is CASSQSRGGTDTQYF. DNA of the CDR3: TGTGCCAGCAGCCAAAGCAGGGGGGGCACAGATACGCAGTATTTT.

The V and J genes are TRBV28 and TRBJ1-5, with D perhaps TRBD1 (5 bases). Trimming left V 6 bases short and J 7 bases short, with 16 bases between. CDR1 is MDHEN and CDR2 is SYDVKM in the germline V gene. The CDR3 spans 14 residues. The CDR3 region is CASSQTGAGQPQHF. The CDR3 DNA reads as TGTGCCAGCAGCCAGACCGGGGCGGGGCAGCCCCAGCATTTT.

The CDR3 nucleotides are TGTGCCAGCAGTCTGGAACAGAACTCGGTGGGCCGCCTCCACTTT. Translation gives CASSLEQNSVGRLHF. This sequence joins TRBV6-5 and TRBJ1-6; D ambiguous. V was cut by 5 bases and J by 15 bases, with 23 bases left in between. Germline V CDR1 and CDR2: MNHEY, SVGAGI. CDR3 size: 15 residues.

The rearrangement uses TRBV19 and TRBJ2-7; D remains unclear. The CDR3 runs 16 residues. The V end lost 2 bases, the J end lost 2 bases, and 16 bases lay between the germline ends. Germline assignment: CDR1 LNHDA and CDR2 SQIVND (reference sequence). The CDR3 spells CASSIPQAPSPYEQYF. As DNA, the CDR3 is TGTGCCAGTAGTATACCGCAGGCCCCCAGCCCCTACGAGCAGTACTTC.

The rearrangement uses TRBV9 and TRBJ2-5; 7 bases map to TRBD1. There are 16 residues in the CDR3. V lost 4 bases to trimming and J lost 1 base; unmatched junction nucleotides: 10. Germline lookup yields CDR1 SGDLS and CDR2 YYNGEE. The CDR3 nucleotides are TGTGCCAGCAGCCCCCGACAGGGATTCGGCCAAGAGACCCAGTACTTC. This translates into CASSPRQGFGQETQYF. Together with reference TRBV9 and TRBJ2-5, the CDR3 gives the full variable domain: DSGVTQTPKHLITATGQRVTLRCSPRSGDLSVYWYQQSLDQGLQFLIQYYNGEERAKGNILERFSAQQFPDLHSELNLSSLELGDSALYFCASSPRQGFGQETQYFGPGTRLLVL.

This clone appeared a few times. The chain recombines TRBV6-1 with TRBJ2-7, with D perhaps TRBD1 (5 bases). Per germline, CDR1 MNHNS and CDR2 SASEGT. The CDR3 spans 14 residues. V was trimmed by 2 bases and J by 5 bases, leaving 13 bases between them. CDR3 amino acids: CASSEYIRGNEQYF. In nucleotides, the CDR3 is TGTGCCAGCAGTGAATACATTAGGGGTAACGAGCAGTACTTC.

This sequence joins TRBV7-2 and TRBJ1-1; 9 nucleotides agree with TRBD1. V shed 5 bases, J shed 10 bases, and the junction held 8 bases outside the gene matches. CDR1 and CDR2 from the germline V gene are SGHTA and FQGNSA. The CDR3 spans 13 residues. The CDR3 sequence: CASSLLNRGPAFF. As DNA, the CDR3 is TGTGCCAGCAGCCTATTAAACAGGGGGCCAGCTTTCTTT. Drawing the rest from reference TRBV7-2 and TRBJ1-1, the complete variable domain is GAGVSQSPSNKVTEKGKDVELRCDPISGHTALYWYRQSLGQGLEFLIYFQGNSAPDKSGLPSDRFSAERTGGSVSTLTIQRTQQEDSAVYLCASSLLNRGPAFFGQGTRLTVV.

This sequence joins TRBV4-3 and TRBJ2-4; 7 bases fit TRBD2. The CDR3 loop spans 15 amino acids. V dropped 0 bases and J dropped 4; count of bases not matched to a gene: 3. Germline CDR1 and CDR2: LGHNA and YSLEER. The DNA for the CDR3 is TGCGCCAGCAGCCAAGATCCGGGACTAAAAAACATTCAGTACTTC. It specifies CASSQDPGLKNIQYF.

This chain connects TRBV6-5 to TRBJ2-7; the match to TRBD2 covers 9 bases. Germline values: CDR1 MNHEY, CDR2 SVGAGI. CDR3 length: 13 residues. The V segment lost 7 bases and the J segment 2 bases; nucleotides outside the gene matches: 3. The CDR3 coding sequence is TGTGCCAGCAAACGGACTAGCGCCTACGAGCAGTACTTC. Its translation is CASKRTSAYEQYF.

The chain uses TRBV27 and TRBJ1-1; D is ambiguous. Germline CDR1 is MNHEY and CDR2 is SMNVEV (reference sequence). The length of the CDR3 is 15 residues. V lost 5 bases and J lost 3, with 16 bases in between. The CDR3 DNA reads TGTGCCAGCAGTGCAGGCTCCCCGGGATACACTGAAGCTTTCTTT. Protein product: CASSAGSPGYTEAFF.

Details on this clone: This same CDR3 is encoded by further DNA sequences in the sample. The rearrangement joins TRBV7-9 to TRBJ1-2, with D unresolved. Per germline, CDR1 SEHNR and CDR2 FQNEAQ (reference sequence). The V end lost 1 base, the J end lost 8 bases, and 11 bases lay between the germline ends. The CDR3 runs to 13 residues. The CDR3 here is CASSLGGERGYTF. The CDR3 DNA sequence: TGTGCCAGCAGCTTAGGGGGAGAAAGAGGCTACACCTTC.

The chain employs TRBV6-5 and TRBJ2-5; D is possibly TRBD1 (5 bases). V shed 6 bases and J shed 1 base, with 12 bases lying between them. There are 14 residues in the CDR3. Germline CDR1 MNHEY, CDR2 SVGAGI. CDR3 bases: TGTGCCAGCAGCCAGGGATCCCTCCAAGAGACCCAGTACTTC. Its translation is CASSQGSLQETQYF.

The V gene is TRBV7-2, the J gene TRBJ2-3; D remains unclear. CDR1 and CDR2 from the germline V gene are SGHTA and FQGNSA. This CDR3 comprises 16 residues. Trimming pared 1 base from V and 3 bases from J, leaving 14 bases between. In DNA form, the CDR3 reads TGTGCCAGCAGCTTAGAACGTGCGGCCCGAACAGATACGCAGTATTTT. This sequence encodes CASSLERAARTDTQYF.

This rearrangement joins TRBV18 to TRBJ2-5, with 8 bases matching TRBD2. The assigned J gene may be wrong: the sequence end matches TRBJ2-7 better. Germline values: CDR1 KGHSH, CDR2 LQKENI. The CDR3 is 15 residues long. The CDR3 DNA follows: TGTGCCAGCTCCCCCGGCGGAGCGGGAGCCTACGAGCAGTACTTC. It codes for CASSPGGAGAYEQYF.

The rearrangement links TRBV28 to TRBJ1-1; a weak D match, TRBD1 (6 bases). The CDR3 has 13 amino acids. Looked up from germline, CDR1 is MDHEN and CDR2 is SYDVKM. Trimming cost V 3 bases and J 4 bases, with 9 bases left between them. CDR3 nucleotides: TGTGCCAGCAGTTTGATCAGGGGCACTGAAGCTTTCTTT. Encoded protein: CASSLIRGTEAFF.

The CDR3 spells CASRETRGAVNSPLHF. CDR3 in DNA: TGTGCCAGCAGAGAAACCCGGGGGGCCGTTAATTCACCCCTCCACTTT. This chain links TRBV11-3 with TRBJ1-6; possibly TRBD1 for D (6 bases). V was trimmed by 6 bases and J by 6 bases, leaving 18 bases between them. Germline values: CDR1 SGHNT, CDR2 YENEEA. The CDR3 contains 16 residues.

The chain has TRBV4-2 and TRBJ2-3, with a tentative D call TRBD1 (5 bases). Germline CDR1 LGHNA, CDR2 YNFKEQ. V shed 2 bases and J shed 4 bases, with 10 bases lying between them. The CDR3 consists of 14 residues. This CDR3 reads CASSQTGESDTQYF. CDR3 bases: TGTGCCAGCAGCCAAACAGGAGAGTCAGATACGCAGTATTTT.

The genes are TRBV10-3 and TRBJ2-3; D may be TRBD2 (6 bases). The CDR3 loop spans 16 amino acids. CDR1 is ENHRY, CDR2 SYGVKD, per germline. V was cut by 4 bases and J by 2 bases, with 16 bases left in between. CDR3 nucleotides: TGTGCCATCAGTGTTGGCAGTCCGGGGGACACAGATACGCAGTATTTT. Protein product: CAISVGSPGDTDTQYF.

This chain joins TRBV7-7 and TRBJ2-1, with a possible D match to TRBD2 (7 bases). This CDR3 spans 13 amino acids. Trimming pared 5 bases from V and 8 bases from J, leaving 13 bases between. CDR1 and CDR2 (germline): SSHAT, FNYEAQ (reference sequence). The DNA of the CDR3 is TGTGCCAGCAGCCCCGGAGGGGGGGATGAGCAGTTCTTC. It translates to CASSPGGGDEQFF.

The chain carries TRBV7-8 and TRBJ1-2, with TRBD1 matching 9 bases. Looked up from germline, CDR1 is SGHVS and CDR2 is FQNEAQ. This CDR3 spans 16 amino acids. V shed 5 bases and J 0 bases; nucleotides not matched to a gene: 7. The CDR3 loop is CASSARDRAPNYGYTF. As DNA, the CDR3 is TGTGCCAGCAGCGCTCGGGACAGGGCTCCTAACTATGGCTACACCTTC.

This chain joins TRBV7-9 and TRBJ2-7; D is possibly TRBD2 (5 bases). V was cut by 5 bases and J by 3 bases, with 11 bases left in between. This CDR3 is 13 amino acids long. CDR1 and CDR2 from the germline V gene are SEHNR and FQNEAQ (reference sequence). The CDR3 nucleotides are TGTGCCAGCAGCCGGGATCTCAACTACGAGCAGTACTTC. This sequence encodes CASSRDLNYEQYF.

The V call is TRBV19, the J call TRBJ1-3; D possibly corresponds to TRBD1 (5 bases). This CDR3 contains 15 residues. Trimming took 6 bases from V and 2 from J, leaving 14 bases between them. CDR1 is LNHDA and CDR2 is SQIVND in the germline V gene (reference sequence). The CDR3 sequence is CASRPQGFPGNTIYF. DNA for the CDR3: TGTGCCAGTAGACCTCAGGGTTTTCCTGGAAACACCATATATTTT.

The chain recombines TRBV18 with TRBJ2-7; 8 bases match TRBD1. Germline V gives CDR1 KGHSH, CDR2 LQKENI. J was trimmed by 7 bases and V by 3 bases; bases with no gene match: 11. The CDR3 sequence is 15 residues long. This CDR3 reads CASSPPGGTSREQYF. In DNA form, the CDR3 reads TGTGCCAGCTCACCCCCAGGGGGCACCTCCCGGGAGCAGTACTTC.